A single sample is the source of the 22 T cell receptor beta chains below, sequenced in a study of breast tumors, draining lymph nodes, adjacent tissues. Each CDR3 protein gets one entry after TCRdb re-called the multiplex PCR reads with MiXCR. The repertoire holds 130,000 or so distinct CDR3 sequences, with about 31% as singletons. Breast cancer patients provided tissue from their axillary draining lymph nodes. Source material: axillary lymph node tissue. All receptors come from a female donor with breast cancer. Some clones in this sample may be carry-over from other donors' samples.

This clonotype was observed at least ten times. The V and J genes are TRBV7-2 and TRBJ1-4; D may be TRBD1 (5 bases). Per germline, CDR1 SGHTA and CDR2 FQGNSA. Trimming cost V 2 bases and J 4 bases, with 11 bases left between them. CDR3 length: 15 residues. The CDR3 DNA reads TGTGCCAGCAGCTTACTGGGGGGGTATAATGAAAAACTGTTTTTT. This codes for CASSLLGGYNEKLFF.

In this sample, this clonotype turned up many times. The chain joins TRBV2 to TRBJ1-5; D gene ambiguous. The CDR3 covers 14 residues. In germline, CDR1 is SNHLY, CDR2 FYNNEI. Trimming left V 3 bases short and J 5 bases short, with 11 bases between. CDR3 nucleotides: TGTGCCAGCAGTGAGGGCAGGAATTATCAGCCCCAGCATTTT. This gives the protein CASSEGRNYQPQHF. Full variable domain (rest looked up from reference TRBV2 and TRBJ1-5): EPEVTQTPSHQVTQMGQEVILRCVPISNHLYFYWYRQILGQKVEFLVSFYNNEISEKSEIFDDQFSVERPDGSNFTLKIRSTKLEDSAMYFCASSEGRNYQPQHFGDGTRLSIL.

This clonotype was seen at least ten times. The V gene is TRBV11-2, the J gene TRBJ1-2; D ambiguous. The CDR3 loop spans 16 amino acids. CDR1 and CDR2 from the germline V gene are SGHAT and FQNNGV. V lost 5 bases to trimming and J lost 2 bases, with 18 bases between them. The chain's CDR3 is CASSPPWAAKNYGYTF. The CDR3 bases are TGTGCCAGCAGCCCCCCATGGGCAGCCAAAAACTATGGCTACACCTTC.

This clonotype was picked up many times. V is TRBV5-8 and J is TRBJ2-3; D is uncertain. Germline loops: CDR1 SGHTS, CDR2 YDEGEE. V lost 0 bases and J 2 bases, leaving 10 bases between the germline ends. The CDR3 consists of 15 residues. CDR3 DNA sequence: TGTGCCAGCAGCTTGGTAGTTGGGCACACAGATACGCAGTATTTT. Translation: CASSLVVGHTDTQYF. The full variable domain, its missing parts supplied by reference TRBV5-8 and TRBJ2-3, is EAGVTQSPTHLIKTRGQQATLRCSPISGHTSVYWYQQALGLGLQFLLWYDEGEERNRGNFPPRFSGRQFPNYSSELNVNALELEDSALYLCASSLVVGHTDTQYFGPGTRLTVL.

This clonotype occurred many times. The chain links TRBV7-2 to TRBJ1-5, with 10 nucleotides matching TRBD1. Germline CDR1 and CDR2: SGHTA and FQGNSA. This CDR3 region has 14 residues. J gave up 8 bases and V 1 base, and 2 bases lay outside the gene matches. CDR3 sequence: CASSLGTGGKPQHF. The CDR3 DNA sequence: TGTGCCAGCAGCTTAGGGACAGGGGGTAAGCCCCAGCATTTT. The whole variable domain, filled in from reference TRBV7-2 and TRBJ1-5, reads GAGVSQSPSNKVTEKGKDVELRCDPISGHTALYWYRQSLGQGLEFLIYFQGNSAPDKSGLPSDRFSAERTGGSVSTLTIQRTQQEDSAVYLCASSLGTGGKPQHFGDGTRLSIL.

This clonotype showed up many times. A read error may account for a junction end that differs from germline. Here the CDR3 reads CASRLTGDENLFF. CDR3 coding DNA: TGCGCCAGCAGGCTTACAGGGGATGAAAACCTGTTTTTT. The chain is built from TRBV5-1 and TRBJ1-4; 7 nucleotides match TRBD1. The CDR3 has 13 amino acids. Germline CDR1 and CDR2: SGHRS and YFSETQ.

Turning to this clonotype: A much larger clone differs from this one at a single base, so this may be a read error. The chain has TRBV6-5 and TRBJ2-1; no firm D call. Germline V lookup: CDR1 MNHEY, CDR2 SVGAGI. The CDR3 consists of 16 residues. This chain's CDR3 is CASSHSQAWLDNEQFF. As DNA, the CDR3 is TGTGCCAGCAGTCACTCCCAGGCCTGGTTAGACAATGAGCAGTTCTTC.

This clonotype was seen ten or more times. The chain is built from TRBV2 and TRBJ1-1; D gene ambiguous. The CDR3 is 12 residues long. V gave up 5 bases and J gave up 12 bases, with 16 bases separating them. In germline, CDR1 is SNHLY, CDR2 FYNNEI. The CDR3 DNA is TGTGCCAGCAGTCCCGAGAGGACGATGACTTTCTTT. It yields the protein CASSPERTMTFF.

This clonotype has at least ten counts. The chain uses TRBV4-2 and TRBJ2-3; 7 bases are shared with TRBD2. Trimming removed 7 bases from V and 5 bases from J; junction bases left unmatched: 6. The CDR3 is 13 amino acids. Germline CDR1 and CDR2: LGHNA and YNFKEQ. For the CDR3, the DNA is TGTGCCAGCACTACGGGGGAGGGAGATACGCAGTATTTT. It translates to CASTTGEGDTQYF.

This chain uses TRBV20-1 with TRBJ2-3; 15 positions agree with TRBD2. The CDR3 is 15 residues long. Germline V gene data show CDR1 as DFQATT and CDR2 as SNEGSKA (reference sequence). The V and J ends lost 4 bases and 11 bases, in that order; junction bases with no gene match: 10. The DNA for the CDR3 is TGCAGTGCTACCCGGACTAGCGGGGGGGCAAATGAGCAGTATTTT. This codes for CSATRTSGGANEQYF.

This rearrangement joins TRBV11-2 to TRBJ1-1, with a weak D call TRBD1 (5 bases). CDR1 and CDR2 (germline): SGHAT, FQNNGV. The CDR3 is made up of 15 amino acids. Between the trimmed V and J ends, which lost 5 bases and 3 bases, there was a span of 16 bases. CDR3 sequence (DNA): TGTGCCAGCAGCCCAGACAATTTAGGGGACACTGAAGCTTTCTTT. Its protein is CASSPDNLGDTEAFF. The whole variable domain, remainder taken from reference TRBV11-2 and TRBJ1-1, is EAGVAQSPRYKIIEKRQSVAFWCNPISGHATLYWYQQILGQGPKLLIQFQNNGVVDDSQLPKDRFSAERLKGVDSTLKIQPAKLEDSAVYLCASSPDNLGDTEAFFGQGTRLTVV.

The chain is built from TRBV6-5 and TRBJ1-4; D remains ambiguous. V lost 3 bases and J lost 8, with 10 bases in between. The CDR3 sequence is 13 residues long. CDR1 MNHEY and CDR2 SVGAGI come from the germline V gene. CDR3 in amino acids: CASSYGLNEKLFF. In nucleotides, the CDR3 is TGTGCCAGCAGTTATGGCTTGAACGAAAAACTGTTTTTT.

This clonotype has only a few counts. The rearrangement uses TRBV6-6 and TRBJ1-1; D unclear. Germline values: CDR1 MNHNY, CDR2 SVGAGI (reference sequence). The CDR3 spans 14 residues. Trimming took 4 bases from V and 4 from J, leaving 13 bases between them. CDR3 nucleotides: TGTGCCAGCAGTTTTCATTCCGGGAGCACTGAAGCTTTCTTT. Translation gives CASSFHSGSTEAFF.

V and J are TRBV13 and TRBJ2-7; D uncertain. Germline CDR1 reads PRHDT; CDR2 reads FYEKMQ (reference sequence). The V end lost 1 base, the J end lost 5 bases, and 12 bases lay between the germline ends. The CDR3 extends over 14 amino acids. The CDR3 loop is CASSLESSVHEQYF. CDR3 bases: TGTGCCAGCAGCTTAGAAAGCAGCGTCCACGAGCAGTACTTC.

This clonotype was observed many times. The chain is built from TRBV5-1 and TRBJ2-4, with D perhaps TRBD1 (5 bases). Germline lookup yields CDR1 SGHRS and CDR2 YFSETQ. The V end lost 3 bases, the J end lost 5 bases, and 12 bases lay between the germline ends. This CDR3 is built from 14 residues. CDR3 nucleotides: TGCGCCAGCAGCTCTCAGGGTTCCCAAAACATTCAGTACTTC. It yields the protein CASSSQGSQNIQYF.

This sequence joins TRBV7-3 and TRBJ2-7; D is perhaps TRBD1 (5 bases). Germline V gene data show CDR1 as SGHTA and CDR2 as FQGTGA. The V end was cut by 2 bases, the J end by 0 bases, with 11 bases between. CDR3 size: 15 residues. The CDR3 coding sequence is TGTGCCAGCAGCTTACAGCCAGGGAACTCCTACGAGCAGTACTTC. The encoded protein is CASSLQPGNSYEQYF.

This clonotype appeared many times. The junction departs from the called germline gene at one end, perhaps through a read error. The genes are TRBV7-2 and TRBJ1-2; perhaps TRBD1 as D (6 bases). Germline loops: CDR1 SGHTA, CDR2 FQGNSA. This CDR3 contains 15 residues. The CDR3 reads CASSSTKRDKYGYPF. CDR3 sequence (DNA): TGTGCCAGCAGCTCCACGAAGAGGGACAAATATGGCTACCCCTTC.

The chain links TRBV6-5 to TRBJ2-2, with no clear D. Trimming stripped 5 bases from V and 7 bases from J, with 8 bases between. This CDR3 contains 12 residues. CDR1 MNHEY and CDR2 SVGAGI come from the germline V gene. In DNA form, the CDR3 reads TGTGCCAGCAGTCACCCGGGCGGGGAGCTGTTTTTT. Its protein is CASSHPGGELFF.

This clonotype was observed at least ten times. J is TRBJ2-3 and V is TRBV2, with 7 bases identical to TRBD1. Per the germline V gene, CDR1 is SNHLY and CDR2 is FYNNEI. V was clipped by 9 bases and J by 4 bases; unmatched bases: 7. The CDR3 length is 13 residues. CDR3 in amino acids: CASGTVLPDTQYF. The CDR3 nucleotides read TGTGCCAGTGGGACAGTCCTCCCAGATACGCAGTATTTT. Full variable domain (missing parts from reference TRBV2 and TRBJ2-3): EPEVTQTPSHQVTQMGQEVILRCVPISNHLYFYWYRQILGQKVEFLVSFYNNEISEKSEIFDDQFSVERPDGSNFTLKIRSTKLEDSAMYFCASGTVLPDTQYFGPGTRLTVL.

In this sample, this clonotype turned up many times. The CDR3 reads CASSYIRGGSGELFF. In DNA form, the CDR3 reads TGTGCCAGCAGTTACATCCGCGGGGGATCCGGGGAGCTGTTTTTT. The genes are TRBV6-5 and TRBJ2-2, with TRBD2 matching 7 bases. After removal of 2 bases from V and 6 bases from J, the junction contained 6 bases not matched to a gene. CDR1 and CDR2 from the germline V gene are MNHEY and SVGAGI. The CDR3 runs 15 residues.

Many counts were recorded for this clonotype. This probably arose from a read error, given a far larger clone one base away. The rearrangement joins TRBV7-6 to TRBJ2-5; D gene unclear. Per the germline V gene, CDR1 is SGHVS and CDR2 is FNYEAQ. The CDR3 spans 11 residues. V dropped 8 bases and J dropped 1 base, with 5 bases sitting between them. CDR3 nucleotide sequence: TGTGCCAGCGGCTCCCAAGAGACCCAGTACTTC. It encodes CASGSQETQYF.

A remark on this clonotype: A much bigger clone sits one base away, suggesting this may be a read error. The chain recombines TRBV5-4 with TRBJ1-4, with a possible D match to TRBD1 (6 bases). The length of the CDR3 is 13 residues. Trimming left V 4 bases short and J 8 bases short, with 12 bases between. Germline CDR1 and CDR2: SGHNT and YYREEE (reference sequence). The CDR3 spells CASSLQGSEKLFF. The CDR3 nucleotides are TGTGCCAGCAGCCTCCAGGGGTCAGAAAAACTGTTTTTT.